Listed below are T cell receptor beta chains from one sample, sequenced in a study of T-cell memory formation after mild COVID-19. TCRdb called the 5' RACE reads again in MiXCR, with one record for every CDR3 protein. The sample has hundreds of thousands of distinct CDR3 sequences; around a sixth are singletons. Sequenced sample: PBMCs or a T cell subset sorted from them (not recorded which). The receptors originated from a man aged 18 to 35 who had mild COVID-19 (a few samples of this study predate the infection). Cell type and time point are not known. Each CDR3 is given without its conserved first and last residue.

J: TRBJ2-7; V: TRBV5-1; CDR3: ASSSTTGTLTYEQY
J: TRBJ1-1; V: TRBV10-3; CDR3: AIMETRDTEAF
J: TRBJ2-5; V: TRBV7-2; CDR3: ASSPSGEQETQY
J: TRBJ2-3; V: TRBV6-5; CDR3: ASSFGTGTDTQY
J: TRBJ2-7; V: TRBV4-2; CDR3: ASSQDRGVSYEQY
J: TRBJ2-2; V: TRBV5-6; CDR3: ASSWRTGENTGELF
J: TRBJ2-2; V: TRBV6-5; CDR3: ASSYNRVGTGELF
J: TRBJ1-5; V: TRBV27; CDR3: ASSFRGRRNQPQH
J: TRBJ2-3; V: TRBV30; CDR3: AWSRHSADTQY
J: TRBJ1-2; V: TRBV6-2/TRBV6-3; CDR3: ASSPPGTGVNYGYT
J: TRBJ1-5; V: TRBV7-9; CDR3: ASSYGVEPQH
J: TRBJ2-2; V: TRBV14; CDR3: ASSPDRDPGELF
J: TRBJ2-2; V: TRBV9; CDR3: ASSVFAGANTGELF
J: TRBJ2-3; V: TRBV7-9; CDR3: ASSFAADTQY
J: TRBJ1-5; V: TRBV9; CDR3: ASSVDGWPNQPQH
J: TRBJ2-7; V: TRBV9; CDR3: ASSVGVRGEVSYEQY
J: TRBJ1-1; V: TRBV4-1; CDR3: ASSQYQLGRTEAF
J: TRBJ1-2; V: TRBV5-1; CDR3: ASSLGAPGLNYGYT
J: TRBJ1-3; V: TRBV3-1; CDR3: ASSQADSGNTIY
J: TRBJ1-1; V: TRBV5-1; CDR3: ASSLERDYTEAF
J: TRBJ1-5; V: TRBV4-1; CDR3: ASSQDHRQPQH
J: TRBJ2-5; V: TRBV29-1; CDR3: SVGLAVEETQY
J: TRBJ1-1; V: TRBV5-1; CDR3: ASSLETTNTEAF